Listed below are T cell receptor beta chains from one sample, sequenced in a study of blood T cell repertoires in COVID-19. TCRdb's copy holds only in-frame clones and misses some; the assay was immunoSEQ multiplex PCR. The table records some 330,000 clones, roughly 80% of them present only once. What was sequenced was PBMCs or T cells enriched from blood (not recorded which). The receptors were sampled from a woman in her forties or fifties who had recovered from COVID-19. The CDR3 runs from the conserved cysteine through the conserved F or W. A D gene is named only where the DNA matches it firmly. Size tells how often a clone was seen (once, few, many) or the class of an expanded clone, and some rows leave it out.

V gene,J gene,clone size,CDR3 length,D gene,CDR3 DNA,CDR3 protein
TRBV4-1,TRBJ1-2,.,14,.,TGCGCCAGCAGCCAAGTTCCAGGGGCTGTTGGCTACACCTTC,CASSQVPGAVGYTF
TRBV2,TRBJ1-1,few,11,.,TGTGCCAGCAGTGTCGGAGGGGTGGCTTTCTTT,CASSVGGVAFF
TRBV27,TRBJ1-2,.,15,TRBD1,TGTGCCAGCACCAGTCCCGGGACAGGGAACTATGGCTACACCTTC,CASTSPGTGNYGYTF
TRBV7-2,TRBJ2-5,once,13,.,TGTGCCAGCAGTACATGGGGCGAGGAGACCCAGTACTTC,CASSTWGEETQYF
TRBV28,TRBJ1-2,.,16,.,TGTGCCAGCAGTTTATACCCAGGGGATGGCGACTATGGCTACACCTTC,CASSLYPGDGDYGYTF
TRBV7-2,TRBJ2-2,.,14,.,TGTGCCAGCAGCTTAGGCAGGGCCACCGGGGAGCTGTTTTTT,CASSLGRATGELFF
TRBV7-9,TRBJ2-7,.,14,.,TGTGCCAGCAGCTTAGTCGGCCAGGTTGACGAGCAGTACTTC,CASSLVGQVDEQYF
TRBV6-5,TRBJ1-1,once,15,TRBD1,TGTGCCAGCAGCTCTACGATCGGACAGGCGACTGAAGCTTTCTTT,CASSSTIGQATEAFF
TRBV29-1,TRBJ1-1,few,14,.,TGCAGCGCTGCCTTCCGGACACCGAACACTGAAGCTTTCTTT,CSAAFRTPNTEAFF
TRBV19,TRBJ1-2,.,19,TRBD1,TGTGCCAGTAGCAATCCGTTTCGCTTGCGGGACAGCTGGGGAAATGGCTACACCTTC,CASSNPFRLRDSWGNGYTF
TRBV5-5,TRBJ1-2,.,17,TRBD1,TGTGCCAGCAGCCCAACCCCGGGACAGGGGGCCGGCTATGGCTACACCTTC,CASSPTPGQGAGYGYTF
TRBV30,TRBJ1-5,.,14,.,TGTGCCTGTGAACAGGTAGGAGGCAATCAGCCCCAGCATTTT,CACEQVGGNQPQHF
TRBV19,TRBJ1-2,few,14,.,TGTGCCAGTAGTATAGCCACGCGAGACTATGGCTACACCTTC,CASSIATRDYGYTF
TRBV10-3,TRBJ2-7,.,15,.,TGTGCCACCAAGCTTCGGACGGGGGGCAACTACGAGCAGTACTTC,CATKLRTGGNYEQYF
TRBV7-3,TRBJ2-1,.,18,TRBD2,TGTGCCAGCAGCTTAGGGACTAGCGGGAGGAGGTTAGGCAATGAGCAGTTCTTC,CASSLGTSGRRLGNEQFF
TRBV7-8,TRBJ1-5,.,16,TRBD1,TGTGCCAGCAGCGTGCAACAGGGGCGGGGTAATCAGCCCCAGCATTTT,CASSVQQGRGNQPQHF
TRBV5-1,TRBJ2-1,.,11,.,TGCGCCAGCAGCCAAGAGAGGGAGCAGTTCTTC,CASSQEREQFF
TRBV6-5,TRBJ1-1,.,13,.,TGTGCCAGCAGCTACGGACTGTACACTGAAGCTTTCTTT,CASSYGLYTEAFF
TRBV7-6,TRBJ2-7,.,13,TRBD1,TGTGCCAGCGGAGGGACAGGGGGTTACGAGCAGTACTTC,CASGGTGGYEQYF
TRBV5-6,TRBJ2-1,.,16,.,TGTGCCAGCAGCTTGGATTACCAGGCCCGATACAATGAGCAGTTCTTC,CASSLDYQARYNEQFF
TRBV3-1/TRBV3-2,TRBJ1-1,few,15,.,TGTGCCAGCAGCCAACCGAGCGATATGAACACTGAAGCTTTCTTT,CASSQPSDMNTEAFF
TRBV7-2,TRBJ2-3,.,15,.,TGTGCCAGCAGCCTAGAGGGGGTCTCCACAGATACGCAGTATTTT,CASSLEGVSTDTQYF
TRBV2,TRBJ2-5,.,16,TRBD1,TGTGCCAGCAGTGACAGGCCCGGGACAGGAGGGGAGACCCAGTACTTC,CASSDRPGTGGETQYF
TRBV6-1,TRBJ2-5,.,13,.,TGTGCCAGCAGTGAAGCGGCGGTCGGGACCCAGTACTTC,CASSEAAVGTQYF
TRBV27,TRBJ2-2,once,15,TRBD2,TGTGCCAGCAGTCGGGCGGGGGGGCCGACCGGGGAGCTGTTTTTT,CASSRAGGPTGELFF
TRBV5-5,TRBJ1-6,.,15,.,TGTGCCAGCAGCTTGGGGACATCGCCGACTTCACCCCTCCACTTT,CASSLGTSPTSPLHF
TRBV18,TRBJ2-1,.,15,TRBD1,TGTGCCAGCTCACCGACAGGGGGTTCCTACAATGAGCAGTTCTTC,CASSPTGGSYNEQFF
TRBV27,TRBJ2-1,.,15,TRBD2,TGTGCCAGCAGTTTACTAGCGGACTCCTACAATGAGCAGTTCTTC,CASSLLADSYNEQFF
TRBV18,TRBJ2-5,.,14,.,TGTGCCAGCTCACTAACCGGGACAAAAGAGACCCAGTACTTC,CASSLTGTKETQYF
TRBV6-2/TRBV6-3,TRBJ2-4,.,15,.,TGTGCCAGCAGTTACGGAGTGGTAGCCAAAAACATTCAGTACTTC,CASSYGVVAKNIQYF
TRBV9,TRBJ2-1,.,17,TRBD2,TGTGCCAGCAGCCCAAATGGACTAGCCGCGAGAGTCAATGAGCAGTTCTTC,CASSPNGLAARVNEQFF